A selection of T cell receptor beta chains follows, all from one sample in a study of T cells in Graves' hyperthyroidism and ophthalmopathy. Each CDR3 protein gets one entry after TCRdb re-called the multiplex PCR reads with MiXCR. The sample has about 250,000 distinct CDR3 sequences; approximately 25% are singletons. The sequencing sample was made of blood. Receptors were obtained from a woman between 40 and 50 years old with Graves' ophthalmopathy. Both conserved end residues are part of each CDR3. Each record gives: clone size, D gene, V gene, J gene, CDR3 protein, CDR3 DNA. A D gene is named only where the DNA matches it firmly. Rows give clone size only sometimes, using once, few, many, or a class for an expanded clone.

size: many
D: .
V: TRBV20-1
J: TRBJ2-7
CDR3: CSARDLQGGIYEQYF
DNA: TGCAGTGCTAGAGATCTGCAGGGCGGGATCTACGAGCAGTACTTC

size: many
D: .
V: TRBV28
J: TRBJ2-7
CDR3: CASRGQSLGPYEQHF
DNA: TGTGCCAGCAGAGGACAGAGCCTGGGACCCTACGAGCAGCACTTC

size: many
D: .
V: TRBV28
J: TRBJ1-2
CDR3: CASSPGQHYGYTF
DNA: TGTGCCAGCAGTCCGGGACAACACTATGGCTACACCTTC

size: many
D: .
V: TRBV13
J: TRBJ2-5
CDR3: CASSLVAGNQETQYF
DNA: TGTGCCAGCAGCTTAGTTGCTGGGAACCAAGAGACCCAGTACTTC

size: many
D: TRBD2
V: TRBV11-2
J: TRBJ2-2
CDR3: CASSFVGGLAGGSGELFF
DNA: TGTGCCAGCAGCTTTGTAGGGGGACTAGCGGGAGGCTCCGGGGAGCTGTTTTTT

size: .
D: .
V: TRBV28
J: TRBJ2-7
CDR3: CASSPLRRDQQYEQYF
DNA: TGTGCCAGCAGTCCTCTCCGCCGGGACCAACAATACGAGCAGTACTTC

size: .
D: TRBD2
V: TRBV24-1
J: TRBJ2-7
CDR3: CATSDGTSGHSYEQYF
DNA: TGTGCCACCAGTGATGGGACTAGCGGACACTCCTACGAGCAGTACTTC

size: many
D: TRBD1
V: TRBV4-2
J: TRBJ2-7
CDR3: CASSGQGSHYEQYF
DNA: TGTGCCAGCAGCGGACAGGGTTCCCACTACGAGCAGTACTTC

size: many
D: .
V: TRBV29-1
J: TRBJ2-7
CDR3: CSAFLAELSYEQYF
DNA: TGCAGCGCTTTTTTAGCGGAATTATCCTACGAGCAGTACTTC

size: many
D: .
V: TRBV2
J: TRBJ2-4
CDR3: CASRRSQAKNIQYF
DNA: TGTGCCAGCAGACGGTCCCAAGCCAAAAACATTCAGTACTTC

size: many
D: TRBD2
V: TRBV28
J: TRBJ2-3
CDR3: CASGKGGSPIDTQYF
DNA: TGTGCCAGCGGAAAAGGCGGGAGTCCCATCGATACGCAGTATTTT

size: many
D: TRBD1
V: TRBV12-3/TRBV12-4
J: TRBJ1-2
CDR3: CASSLKGTGTYGYTF
DNA: TGTGCCAGCAGTCTGAAGGGGACAGGGACCTATGGCTACACCTTC

size: many
D: .
V: TRBV28
J: TRBJ2-7
CDR3: CASSLRPRGETYEQYF
DNA: TGTGCCAGCAGTTTACGTCCCAGGGGTGAGACCTACGAGCAGTACTTC

size: few
D: TRBD2
V: TRBV18
J: TRBJ2-3
CDR3: CASSRASGSRDTQYF
DNA: TGTGCCAGCTCAAGGGCTAGCGGGAGTAGAGATACGCAGTATTTT

size: many
D: TRBD2
V: TRBV10-3
J: TRBJ2-2
CDR3: CAISESHGLAGNTGELFF
DNA: TGTGCCATCAGTGAGTCACACGGACTAGCGGGGAACACCGGGGAGCTGTTTTTT

size: many
D: TRBD1
V: TRBV13
J: TRBJ1-5
CDR3: CASSLGQGWNQPQHF
DNA: TGTGCCAGCAGCCTAGGACAGGGGTGGAATCAGCCCCAGCATTTT

size: many
D: .
V: TRBV12-3/TRBV12-4
J: TRBJ1-5
CDR3: CASSLGGGADSNQPQHF
DNA: TGTGCCAGCAGTTTAGGGGGGGGGGCAGATAGCAATCAGCCCCAGCATTTT

size: many
D: .
V: TRBV30
J: TRBJ1-1
CDR3: CAWSEMGGTEAFF
DNA: TGTGCCTGGAGTGAAATGGGGGGCACTGAAGCTTTCTTT

size: many
D: .
V: TRBV11-3
J: TRBJ1-1
CDR3: CASSWGPSDTEAFF
DNA: TGTGCCAGCAGCTGGGGCCCCTCGGACACTGAAGCTTTCTTT

size: many
D: .
V: TRBV28
J: TRBJ1-2
CDR3: CASRETANYGYTF
DNA: TGTGCCAGCAGGGAGACAGCTAACTATGGCTACACCTTC

size: many
D: .
V: TRBV25-1
J: TRBJ1-5
CDR3: CASSEVRGLIIYQPQHF
DNA: TGTGCCAGCAGTGAGGTCCGGGGGCTTATAATTTATCAGCCCCAGCATTTT

size: many
D: .
V: TRBV27
J: TRBJ2-4
CDR3: CASSFYSLQGAKNIQYF
DNA: TGTGCCAGCAGTTTCTACTCCCTCCAGGGGGCCAAAAACATTCAGTACTTC

size: many
D: .
V: TRBV28
J: TRBJ1-6
CDR3: CASSFLDSLGALHF
DNA: TGTGCCAGCAGTTTCCTAGACAGTCTTGGTGCCCTCCACTTT

size: many
D: TRBD2
V: TRBV3-1
J: TRBJ2-2
CDR3: CASSQDLRLAGGPGTGELFF
DNA: TGTGCCAGCAGCCAAGATCTGAGACTAGCGGGAGGGCCGGGTACCGGGGAGCTGTTTTTT

size: few
D: .
V: TRBV5-1
J: TRBJ2-4
CDR3: CASSESTGLAKNIQYF
DNA: TGCGCCAGCAGCGAAAGTACAGGGCTAGCCAAAAACATTCAGTACTTC

size: few
D: TRBD2
V: TRBV19
J: TRBJ2-5
CDR3: CASSSGGETQYF
DNA: TGTGCCAGTAGTTCGGGGGGAGAGACCCAGTACTTC

size: many
D: .
V: TRBV30
J: TRBJ2-7
CDR3: CAWRRSDYEQYF
DNA: TGTGCCTGGAGGAGGTCCGACTACGAGCAGTACTTC

size: .
D: .
V: TRBV15
J: TRBJ1-5
CDR3: CATSRGPGDQPQHF
DNA: TGTGCCACCAGCAGAGGGCCAGGGGATCAGCCCCAGCATTTT

size: many
D: TRBD2
V: TRBV28
J: TRBJ2-7
CDR3: CASSPIHLAGSSYEQYF
DNA: TGTGCCAGCAGCCCCATCCACTTAGCGGGGAGCTCCTACGAGCAGTACTTC

size: many
D: .
V: TRBV2
J: TRBJ1-6
CDR3: CASSEGWVKDLHF
DNA: TGTGCCAGCAGTGAGGGGTGGGTGAAGGACCTCCACTTT

size: many
D: TRBD1
V: TRBV9
J: TRBJ2-7
CDR3: CASSVEADRGYEQYF
DNA: TGTGCCAGCAGCGTAGAGGCGGACAGGGGTTACGAGCAGTACTTC

size: .
D: TRBD1
V: TRBV6-1
J: TRBJ1-2
CDR3: CASSEMGQGIHGYTF
DNA: TGTGCCAGCAGTGAAATGGGACAGGGAATACATGGCTACACCTTC

size: many
D: TRBD2
V: TRBV6-4
J: TRBJ2-2
CDR3: CASRPGLAGPEQQLRELFF
DNA: TGTGCCAGCAGACCGGGACTAGCGGGCCCTGAACAGCAATTGAGGGAGCTGTTTTTT